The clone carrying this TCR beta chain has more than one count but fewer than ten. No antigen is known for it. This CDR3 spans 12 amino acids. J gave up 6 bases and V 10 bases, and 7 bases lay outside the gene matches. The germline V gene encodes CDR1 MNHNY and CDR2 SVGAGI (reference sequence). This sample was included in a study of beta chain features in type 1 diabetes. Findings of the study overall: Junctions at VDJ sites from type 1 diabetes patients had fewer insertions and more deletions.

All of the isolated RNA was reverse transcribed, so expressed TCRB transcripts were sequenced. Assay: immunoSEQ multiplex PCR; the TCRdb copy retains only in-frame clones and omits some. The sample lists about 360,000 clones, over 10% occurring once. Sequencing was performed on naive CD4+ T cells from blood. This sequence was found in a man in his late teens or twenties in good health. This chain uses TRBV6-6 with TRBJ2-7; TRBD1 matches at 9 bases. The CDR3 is CATVQGAREQYF. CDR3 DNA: TGTGCCACTGTACAGGGGGCGCGCGAGCAGTACTTC.